This T cell receptor beta chain was profiled in a study of chemoradiotherapy in HPV16-positive cancers. Across the whole study: Candidate HPV-specific T-cell clones and common TCR motifs came from functional assays in two HPV16-positive patients. Study-level points and caveats: Only two HPV16-positive patients supplied the functional HPV-specificity definition. In HPV16-positive patients, HPV-responsive T-cell expansion tracked better recurrence-free survival.

Produced via immunoSEQ multiplex PCR; TCRdb's table is partial and in-frame only. This table holds over 1,500 clones, roughly 90% found once. Turning to this clone: The target antigen is unknown.

Over chemoradiotherapy, repertoires were sampled more than once. CDR1 and CDR2 (germline): MNHEY, SVGAGI. This CDR3 contains 12 residues. V was clipped by 0 bases and J by 4 bases, with 3 bases between them. The origin of this receptor is a human donor with HPV-associated anogenital cancer. The chain employs TRBV6-5 and TRBJ1-2; unclear D gene. The specimen comprised tumor tissue, sampled from a patient who underwent chemoradiotherapy. CDR3 region: CASSYSGYGYTF. CDR3 coding DNA: TGTGCCAGCAGTTACTCGGGCTATGGCTACACCTTC.